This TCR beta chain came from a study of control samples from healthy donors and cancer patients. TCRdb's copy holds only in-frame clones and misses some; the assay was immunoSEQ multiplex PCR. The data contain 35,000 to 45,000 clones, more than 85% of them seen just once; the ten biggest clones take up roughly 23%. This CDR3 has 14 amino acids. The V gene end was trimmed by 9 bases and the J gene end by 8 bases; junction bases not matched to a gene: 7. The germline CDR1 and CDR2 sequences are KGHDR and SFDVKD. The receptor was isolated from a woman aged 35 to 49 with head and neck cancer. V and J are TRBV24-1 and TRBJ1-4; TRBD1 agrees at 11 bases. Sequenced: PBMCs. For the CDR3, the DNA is TGTGCCACCCCCCCCGGGACAGGGGGGGAAAAACTGTTTTTT. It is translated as CATPPGTGGEKLFF.